Following are 14 T cell receptor beta chains from one sample sequenced in a study of T cells after yellow fever vaccination. One entry per CDR3 protein results from TCRdb running MiXCR on the 5' RACE reads. There are about 69,000 distinct CDR3 sequences in the sample; about 6% occur only once, and under 2.5% lies in the top ten. The sequencing here drew on CD4+ T cells sorted from PBMCs, taken roughly 15 days after the first yellow fever vaccination. The receptors derive from a man between 18 and 29 years old who received the YFV17D yellow fever vaccine.

This clonotype came up many times. The chain is built from TRBV5-1 and TRBJ1-6; 7 nucleotides agree with TRBD1. Germline lookup yields CDR1 SGHRS and CDR2 YFSETQ. The V gene end was trimmed by 4 bases and the J gene end by 5 bases; junction bases not matched to a gene: 3. This CDR3 is built from 14 residues. CDR3 in amino acids: CASSMTGNNSPLHF. CDR3 DNA sequence: TGCGCCAGCAGCATGACAGGGAATAATTCACCCCTCCACTTT.

The J gene is TRBJ2-7, the V gene TRBV6-2 or TRBV6-3, with 8 positions matching TRBD2. The CDR3 covers 13 residues. Germline CDR1 MNHEY, CDR2 SVGEGT. The junction had 4 bases not matched to a gene; V was cut back by 7 bases and J by 2 bases. The chain's CDR3 is CASKYGGAYEQYV. The CDR3 coding sequence is TGTGCCAGCAAATACGGGGGGGCCTACGAGCAGTACGTC.

The rearrangement joins TRBV6-1 to TRBJ1-5; maybe TRBD1 (6 bases). The germline V gene encodes CDR1 MNHNS and CDR2 SASEGT. CDR3 length equals 14 residues. Trimming took 7 bases from V and 4 from J, leaving 14 bases between them. CDR3 sequence: CASIGGPGNQPQHF. DNA for the CDR3: TGTGCCAGCATTGGGGGGCCGGGTAATCAGCCCCAGCATTTT.

This clonotype was seen only once. A much larger clone differs from this one at a single base, so this may be a read error. J is TRBJ1-5 and V is TRBV20-1; no clear D. This CDR3 is built from 13 residues. Germline CDR1 DFQATT, CDR2 SNEGSKA (reference sequence). DNA for the CDR3: TGCAGTGCTAGGTGGGCTAGCAAGCAGCCCCAGCATTTT. Its protein is CSARWASKQPQHF.

This clonotype has more than one count but fewer than ten. The chain has TRBV4-2 and TRBJ1-1, with D possibly TRBD1 on 5 matching bases. The CDR3 has 15 amino acids. Looked up from germline, CDR1 is LGHNA and CDR2 is YNFKEQ. The V end was cut by 4 bases, the J end by 5 bases, with 17 bases between. The CDR3 here is CASSRGALVGTEAFF. The CDR3 DNA sequence: TGTGCCAGCAGCCGAGGGGCCCTAGTAGGGACTGAAGCTTTCTTT.

This clonotype has a count of ten or more. V gene TRBV7-6 combines with J gene TRBJ2-3; D tentatively reads TRBD1 or TRBD2 (6 bases each). V lost 3 bases and J lost 4, with 11 bases in between. The CDR3 sequence is 14 residues long. The germline CDR1 and CDR2 sequences are SGHVS and FNYEAQ. CDR3 coding DNA: TGTGCCAGCAGCTTGCAAGGGGGGCCAGATACGCAGTATTTT. Amino acids: CASSLQGGPDTQYF.

This chain joins TRBV5-4 and TRBJ2-5, with D maybe TRBD1 (7 bases). Trimming left V 6 bases short and J 5 bases short, with 20 bases between. Germline V gene lookup returns CDR1 SGHNT and CDR2 YYREEE (reference sequence). The CDR3 is 15 residues long. This CDR3 is CASTPPGGRMETQYF. CDR3 in DNA: TGTGCCAGCACCCCGCCAGGGGGGAGGATGGAGACCCAGTACTTC.

This clonotype was counted many times. V and J are TRBV7-2 and TRBJ2-3; maybe TRBD1 (5 bases). Trimming left V 3 bases short and J 4 bases short, with 8 bases between. Germline loops: CDR1 SGHTA, CDR2 FQGNSA. The CDR3 covers 13 residues. The CDR3 spells CASSFGASDTQYF. In nucleotides, the CDR3 is TGTGCCAGCAGCTTTGGGGCTTCAGATACGCAGTATTTT.

This clonotype was detected ten times or more. This sequence joins TRBV5-5 and TRBJ1-3, with D uncertain. Germline V gives CDR1 SGHKS, CDR2 YYEKEE (reference sequence). The CDR3 extends over 12 amino acids. The V gene lost 0 bases and the J gene lost 4 bases, with 2 bases spanning the gap. CDR3 region: CASSLDGNTIYF. In DNA, the CDR3 is TGTGCCAGCAGCTTGGACGGAAACACCATATATTTT.

The sample holds a few counts of this clonotype. V usage is TRBV5-4 and J usage is TRBJ2-5; 7 bases match TRBD1. The CDR3 consists of 15 residues. In germline, CDR1 is SGHNT, CDR2 YYREEE (reference sequence). V was pared by 4 bases and J by 4 bases, with 10 bases of the junction left unmatched. This chain's CDR3 is CASSLDATGPETQYF. In DNA, the CDR3 is TGTGCCAGCAGCCTGGACGCGACAGGGCCAGAGACCCAGTACTTC.

The table lists this clonotype with many counts. The V gene is TRBV12-3 or TRBV12-4, the J gene TRBJ2-7, with D possibly being TRBD2 (5 bases). The CDR3 has 12 residues. V gave up 6 bases and J gave up 7 bases, with 13 bases separating them. The CDR3 spells CASRIASGEQYF. The CDR3 nucleotides read TGTGCCAGCAGAATAGCGAGTGGGGAGCAGTACTTC.

This clonotype was observed at least ten times. The chain couples TRBV3-1 to TRBJ2-2; 7 bases match TRBD2. This CDR3 is 17 amino acids long. Germline V gives CDR1 LGHDT, CDR2 YNNKEL (reference sequence). J was trimmed by 4 bases and V by 4 bases; bases with no gene match: 12. CDR3 loop: CASSLPRYRGVTGELFF. CDR3 nucleotide sequence: TGTGCCAGCAGCCTCCCAAGGTACCGGGGGGTCACCGGGGAGCTGTTTTTT.

This clonotype came up a few times. Here the CDR3 reads CAIRQGTDTQYF. The CDR3 nucleotides are TGTGCCATACGACAGGGCACAGATACGCAGTATTTT. V gene TRBV24-1 combines with J gene TRBJ2-3; the D gene is possibly TRBD1 (6 bases). This CDR3 spans 12 amino acids. Germline assignment: CDR1 KGHDR and CDR2 SFDVKD. The V and J ends lost 11 bases and 1 base respectively, with 9 bases between them.

This clonotype was seen many times. The V call is TRBV12-3 or TRBV12-4, the J call TRBJ2-7; 9 positions match TRBD1. Trimming removed 3 bases from V and 6 bases from J; junction bases left unmatched: 6. The CDR3 runs 14 residues. In nucleotides, the CDR3 is TGTGCCAGCAGTTTGGGGACAGGGCTAGCCGAGCAGTACTTC. Translated: CASSLGTGLAEQYF.